Listed below are T cell receptor beta chains from one sample, sequenced in a study of identical twins. TCRdb processed the 5' RACE reads anew with MiXCR; each CDR3 protein has one entry. The profile shows hundreds of thousands of distinct CDR3 sequences, approximately 13% of them singletons. A further study also used this sample, focusing on yellow fever vaccine responses in identical twins.

Sequences were obtained from PBMCs. The receptors derive from a woman under 30 in good health. Both conserved end residues are part of each CDR3. Fields, in order: J gene, clone size, V gene, D gene, CDR3 protein, CDR3 DNA. The D gene is left open where the match is weak. Clone sizes are given selectively: once, few, many, or a class where the clone is expanded.

TRBJ2-3	-	TRBV6-2/TRBV6-3	-	CASSYMASRINTDTQYF	TGTGCCAGCAGTTACATGGCTTCCAGGATTAACACAGATACGCAGTATTTT
TRBJ1-1	few	TRBV29-1	TRBD1	CSVDFWTGDLNTEAFF	TGCAGCGTTGATTTTTGGACAGGGGATCTAAACACTGAAGCTTTCTTT
TRBJ2-1	-	TRBV7-3	TRBD2	CASSLTPDSGASGPYNEQFF	TGTGCCAGCAGCTTAACCCCGGACAGTGGGGCTAGCGGGCCCTACAATGAGCAGTTCTTC
TRBJ1-1	-	TRBV7-6	-	CASSRQDLNTEAFF	TGTGCCAGCAGCCGACAGGACCTGAACACTGAAGCTTTCTTT
TRBJ2-3	-	TRBV6-5	TRBD2	CASSLSGTLPPDTQYF	TGTGCCAGCAGTTTGAGCGGGACTCTACCACCAGATACGCAGTATTTT
TRBJ2-7	-	TRBV7-2	-	CASSRPSSTYEQYF	TGTGCCAGCAGCCGACCGAGTAGTACCTACGAGCAGTACTTC
TRBJ2-7	-	TRBV2	-	CASSPGGFSSYEQYF	TGTGCCAGCAGCCCTGGGGGGTTTTCCTCCTACGAGCAGTACTTC
TRBJ2-2	few	TRBV9	TRBD2	CASSARLAGGSRAYTGELFF	TGTGCCAGCAGCGCCAGACTAGCGGGAGGCTCGAGGGCCTACACCGGGGAGCTGTTTTTT
TRBJ2-1	-	TRBV3-1	-	CASSQDTGPGLFF	TGTGCCAGCAGCCAAGATACGGGACCTGGTCTGTTCTTC
TRBJ2-5	-	TRBV6-1	TRBD1	CASSDLGTGLVTQYF	TGTGCCAGCAGTGATTTAGGGACAGGGCTTGTGACCCAGTACTTC
TRBJ1-6	-	TRBV7-2	-	CASSLSWGGRNSPLHF	TGTGCCAGCAGCTTAAGTTGGGGGGGCCGTAATTCACCCCTCCACTTT
TRBJ1-1	-	TRBV28	-	CASSKITLGTEAFF	TGTGCCAGCAGCAAAATCACGTTGGGGACTGAAGCTTTCTTT
TRBJ2-3	medium-sized	TRBV7-9	TRBD2	CASSSGGSPSTDTQYF	TGTGCCAGCAGCTCGGGAGGAAGCCCTAGCACAGATACGCAGTATTTT
TRBJ1-1	-	TRBV4-2	-	CASSQGTVEAFF	TGTGCCAGCAGCCAAGGGACAGTCGAAGCTTTCTTT
TRBJ2-1	many	TRBV3-1	TRBD1	CASSQGTGGREQFF	TGTGCCAGCAGCCAAGGGACAGGGGGCAGAGAGCAGTTCTTC
TRBJ2-7	few	TRBV15	-	CATSRVAGSSQYF	TGTGCCACCAGCAGAGTGGCGGGGTCATCGCAGTACTTC
TRBJ1-1	many	TRBV2	-	CASSAHPNTEAFF	TGTGCCAGCAGCGCACACCCGAACACTGAAGCTTTCTTT
TRBJ2-5	-	TRBV7-3	-	CASSRAARETQYF	TGTGCCAGCAGCAGAGCGGCCCGGGAGACCCAGTACTTC
TRBJ1-1	many	TRBV12-3/TRBV12-4	TRBD1	CASRGQGHTEAFF	TGTGCCAGCAGGGGACAGGGCCACACTGAAGCTTTCTTT
TRBJ2-1	-	TRBV6-1	TRBD2	CASSELAGDLNEQFF	TGTGCCAGCAGTGAACTAGCGGGAGACCTCAATGAGCAGTTCTTC
TRBJ2-1	many	TRBV7-8	TRBD2	CASSWGTGGGGDEQFF	TGTGCCAGCAGCTGGGGGACGGGCGGGGGAGGAGATGAGCAGTTCTTC
TRBJ1-6	-	TRBV6-1	-	CASSEVRGGNSPLHF	TGTGCCAGCAGTGAAGTTAGGGGAGGGAATTCACCCCTCCACTTT
TRBJ1-6	-	TRBV10-3	-	CAISEAGVSNSPLHF	TGTGCCATCAGTGAGGCCGGCGTGTCCAATTCACCCCTCCACTTT
TRBJ2-3	few	TRBV5-1	-	CASSLGIVGGSTDTQYF	TGCGCCAGCAGCTTGGGAATCGTGGGAGGTAGCACAGATACGCAGTATTTT
TRBJ2-6	once	TRBV15	-	CATSRDPASGANVLTF	TGTGCCACCAGCAGAGATCCGGCCTCTGGGGCCAACGTCCTGACTTTC
TRBJ2-1	many	TRBV11-2	TRBD2	CASSPRFTSVYSYNEQFF	TGTGCCAGCAGCCCCCGCTTTACTAGCGTCTACTCCTACAATGAGCAGTTCTTC
TRBJ2-2	few	TRBV12-3/TRBV12-4	TRBD2	CASSYGLAGNTGELFF	TGTGCCAGCAGCTACGGACTAGCGGGAAACACCGGGGAGCTGTTTTTT
TRBJ1-1	-	TRBV6-5	TRBD1	CASSYSNQGDTEAFF	TGTGCCAGCAGTTACTCGAACCAGGGGGACACTGAAGCTTTCTTT
TRBJ1-4	many	TRBV27	-	CASSPGYEKLFF	TGTGCCAGCAGTCCCGGTTATGAAAAACTGTTTTTT
TRBJ2-5	few	TRBV25-1	-	CASSDYGTAVETQYF	TGTGCCAGCAGTGACTATGGAACAGCTGTGGAGACCCAGTACTTC
TRBJ2-7	-	TRBV6-2/TRBV6-3	-	CASEAVISYEQYF	TGTGCCAGCGAAGCCGTTATCTCCTACGAGCAGTACTTC
TRBJ2-5	-	TRBV24-1	TRBD2	CATGLGREETQYF	TGTGCCACTGGGTTGGGGCGGGAGGAGACCCAGTACTTC
TRBJ1-5	-	TRBV4-1	-	CASSHGRGGNQPQHF	TGCGCCAGCAGCCATGGGCGTGGGGGCAATCAGCCCCAGCATTTT
TRBJ2-3	few	TRBV4-1	TRBD2	CASSPEKGLAVVTDTQYF	TGCGCCAGCAGCCCGGAAAAGGGACTAGCGGTTGTCACAGATACGCAGTATTTT
TRBJ2-1	-	TRBV12-3/TRBV12-4	-	CARSHRVNEQFF	TGTGCCAGGAGCCACAGGGTGAATGAGCAGTTCTTC
TRBJ2-1	few	TRBV6-4	TRBD2	CASSDSTSGSKEQFF	TGTGCCAGCAGTGACTCAACTAGCGGGAGCAAAGAGCAGTTCTTC